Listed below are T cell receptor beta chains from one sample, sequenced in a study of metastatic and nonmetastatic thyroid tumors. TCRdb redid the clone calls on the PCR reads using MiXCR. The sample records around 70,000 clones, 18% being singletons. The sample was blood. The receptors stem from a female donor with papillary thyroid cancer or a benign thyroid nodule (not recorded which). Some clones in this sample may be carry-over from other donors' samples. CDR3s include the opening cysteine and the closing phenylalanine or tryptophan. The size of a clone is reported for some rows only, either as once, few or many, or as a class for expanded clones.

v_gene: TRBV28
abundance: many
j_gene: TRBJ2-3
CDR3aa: CASSFPPFRNPHPSTDTQYF

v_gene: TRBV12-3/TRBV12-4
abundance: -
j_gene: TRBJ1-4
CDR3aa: CASSNLKGQRNEKLFF

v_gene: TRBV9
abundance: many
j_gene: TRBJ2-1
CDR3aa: CASSVEPDLSYNEQFF

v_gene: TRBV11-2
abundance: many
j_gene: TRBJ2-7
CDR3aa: CASSLADSAYEQYF

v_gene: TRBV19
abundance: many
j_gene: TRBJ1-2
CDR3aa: CASSMRDTPGYTF

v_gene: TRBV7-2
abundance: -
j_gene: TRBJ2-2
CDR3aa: CASSLVPAGASVGGELFF

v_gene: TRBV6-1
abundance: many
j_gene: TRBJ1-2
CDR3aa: CASREGTGGFGGYTF

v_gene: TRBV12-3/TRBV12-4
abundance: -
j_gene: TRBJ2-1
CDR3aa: CASKYREYNEQFF

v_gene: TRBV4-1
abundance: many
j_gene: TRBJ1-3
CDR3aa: CASSQVRGTGNTIYF

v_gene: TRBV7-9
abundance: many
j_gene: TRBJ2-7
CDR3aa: CASSPGGSYEQYF

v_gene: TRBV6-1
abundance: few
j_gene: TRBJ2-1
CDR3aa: CASSEPRQGSFFSNEQFF

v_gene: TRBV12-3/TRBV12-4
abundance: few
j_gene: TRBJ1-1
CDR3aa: CASSLSGLNTEAFF

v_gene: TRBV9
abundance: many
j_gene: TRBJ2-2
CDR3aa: CASSVRVEGARTGELFF

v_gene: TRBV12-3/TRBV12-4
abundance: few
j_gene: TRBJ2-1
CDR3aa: CASSLLAGEFDEQFF

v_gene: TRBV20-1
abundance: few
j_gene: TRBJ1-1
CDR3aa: CSASPRTRHTEAFF

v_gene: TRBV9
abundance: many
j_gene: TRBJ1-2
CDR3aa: CASSVADSDGYYGYTF

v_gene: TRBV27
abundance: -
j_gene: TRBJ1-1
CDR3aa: CASSFLRDRTEAFF

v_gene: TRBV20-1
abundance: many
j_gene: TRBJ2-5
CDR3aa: CSGLAGWETQYF

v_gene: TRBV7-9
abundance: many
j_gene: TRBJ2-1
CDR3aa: CASSSPAGSSYNEQFF

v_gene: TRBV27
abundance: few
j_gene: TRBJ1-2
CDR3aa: CASSLDGRGLNGYTF

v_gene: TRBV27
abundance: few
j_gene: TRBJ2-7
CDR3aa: CASSLGGEHEQYF

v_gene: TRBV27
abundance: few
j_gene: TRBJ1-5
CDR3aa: CATGNINQPQHF

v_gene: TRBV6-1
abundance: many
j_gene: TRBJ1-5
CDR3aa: CASSEQGAEQPQHF

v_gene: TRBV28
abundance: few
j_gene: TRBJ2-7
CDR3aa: CASSSPTRRTGYYEQYF

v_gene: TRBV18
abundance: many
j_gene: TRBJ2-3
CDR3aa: CASSPERVTDTQYF

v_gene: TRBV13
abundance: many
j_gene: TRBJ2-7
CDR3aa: CASSPKTGHEQYF

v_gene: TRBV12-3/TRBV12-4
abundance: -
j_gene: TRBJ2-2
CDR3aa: CVSTPGATSVNTGELFF

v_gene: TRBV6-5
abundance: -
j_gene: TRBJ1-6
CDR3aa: CASSYALTGQYSPLHF

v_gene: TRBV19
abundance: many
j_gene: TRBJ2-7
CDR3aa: CASSMSLASEQYF

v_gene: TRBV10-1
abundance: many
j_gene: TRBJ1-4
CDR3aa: CASSTGQGNEKLFF

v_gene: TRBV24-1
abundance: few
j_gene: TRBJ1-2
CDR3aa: CATSATNYGYTF

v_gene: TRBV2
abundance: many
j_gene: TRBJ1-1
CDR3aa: CASRGGEAFF

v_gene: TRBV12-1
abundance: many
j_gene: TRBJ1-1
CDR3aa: CASSPNSEENTEAFF

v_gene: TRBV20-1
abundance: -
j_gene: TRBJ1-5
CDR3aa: CSADTKTAPNQPQHF

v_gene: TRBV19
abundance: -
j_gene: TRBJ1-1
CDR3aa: CASSPLDSWTEAFF

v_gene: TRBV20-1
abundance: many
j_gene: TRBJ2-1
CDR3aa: CSARGLGGRGGYNEQFF

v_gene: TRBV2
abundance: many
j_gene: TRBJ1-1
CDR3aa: CASRGVGQKNTEAFF

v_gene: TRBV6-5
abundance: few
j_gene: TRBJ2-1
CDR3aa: CASSYGWGREQFF

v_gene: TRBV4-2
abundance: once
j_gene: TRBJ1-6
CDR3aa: CASSHPTGVGYNSPLHF

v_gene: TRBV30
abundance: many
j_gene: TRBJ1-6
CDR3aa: CAWRTGAPPGSPLHF

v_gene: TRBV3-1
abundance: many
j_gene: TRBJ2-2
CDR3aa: CASSPLGTGELFF

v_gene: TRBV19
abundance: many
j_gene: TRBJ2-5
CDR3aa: CASSSDRGRETQYF

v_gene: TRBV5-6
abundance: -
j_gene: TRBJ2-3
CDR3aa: CASSLVQDTDTQYF

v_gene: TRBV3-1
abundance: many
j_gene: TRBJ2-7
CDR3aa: CASSQGPQSGEQYF

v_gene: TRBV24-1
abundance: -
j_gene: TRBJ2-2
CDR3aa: CATSPDRGVNTGELFF

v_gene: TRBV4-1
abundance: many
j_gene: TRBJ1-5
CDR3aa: CASSQDKDTSNQPQHF

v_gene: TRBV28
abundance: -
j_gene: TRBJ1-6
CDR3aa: CASSLAQQVSPLHF

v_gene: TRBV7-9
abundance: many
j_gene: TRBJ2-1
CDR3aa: CASSLSVSYNEQFF

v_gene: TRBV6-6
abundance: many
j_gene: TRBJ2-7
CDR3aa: CASSYSQGIYEQYF

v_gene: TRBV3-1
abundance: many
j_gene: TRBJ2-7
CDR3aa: CASSQKGGGVEQYF

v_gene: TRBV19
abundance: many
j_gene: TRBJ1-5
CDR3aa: CASSGTGGGQPQHF

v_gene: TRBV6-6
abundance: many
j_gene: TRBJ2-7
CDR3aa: CASSYRQGYEQYF

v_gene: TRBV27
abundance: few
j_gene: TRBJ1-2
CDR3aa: CASSLSGRAVGWNYGYTF

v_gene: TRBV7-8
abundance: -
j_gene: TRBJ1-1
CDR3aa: CASSLGGVGTESFF

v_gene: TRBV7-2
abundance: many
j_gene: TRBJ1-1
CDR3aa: CASSRAMNTEAFF

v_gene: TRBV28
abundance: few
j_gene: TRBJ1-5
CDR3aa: CASSLSQGRNQPQHF

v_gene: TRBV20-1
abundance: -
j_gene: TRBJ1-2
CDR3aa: CSATDSLVGYTF

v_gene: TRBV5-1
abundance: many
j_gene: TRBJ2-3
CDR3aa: CASSSRLAADTQYF

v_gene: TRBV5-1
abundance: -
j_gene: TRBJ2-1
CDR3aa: CASSLLAGRLVF

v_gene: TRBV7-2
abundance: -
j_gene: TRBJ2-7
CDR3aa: CASSRDRSAYEQYF